Given below is one T cell receptor beta chain in context. This entry comes from a study of CD8 T cells in Susac syndrome. Reverse transcription of 0.5 to 1 ug RNA was carried out with random hexamers. Across 54 Vbeta and 13 Jbeta, immunoSEQ multiplex PCR amplified TCR beta CDR3. One entry per CDR3 protein results from TCRdb running MiXCR on the immunoSEQ multiplex PCR reads. This sample carries some 200,000 distinct CDR3 sequences, around 95% of them seen once, and the ten largest clones take approximately 0.098%. Source material: CD4+ T cells from PBMCs. The sequence came from a human donor with Susac syndrome.

Written as DNA, the CDR3 is TGTGCCAGCAAGTCAACAGGTAGCAATCAGCCCCAGCATTTT. Translating it yields CASKSTGSNQPQHF. This rearrangement joins TRBV12-3 or TRBV12-4 to TRBJ1-5; perhaps TRBD1 as D (5 bases). The CDR3 length is 14 residues. V dropped 7 bases and J dropped 0 bases, with 10 bases sitting between them.